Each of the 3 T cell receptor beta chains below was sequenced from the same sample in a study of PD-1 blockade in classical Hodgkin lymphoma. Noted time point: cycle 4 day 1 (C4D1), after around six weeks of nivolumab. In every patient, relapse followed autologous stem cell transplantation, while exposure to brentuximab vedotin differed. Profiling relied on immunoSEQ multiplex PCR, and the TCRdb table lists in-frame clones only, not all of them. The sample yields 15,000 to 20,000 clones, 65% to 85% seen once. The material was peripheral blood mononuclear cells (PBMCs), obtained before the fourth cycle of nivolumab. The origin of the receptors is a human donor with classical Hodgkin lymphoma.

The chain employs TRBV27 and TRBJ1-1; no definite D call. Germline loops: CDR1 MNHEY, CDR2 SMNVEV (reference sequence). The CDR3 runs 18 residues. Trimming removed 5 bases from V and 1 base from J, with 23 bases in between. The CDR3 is CASSPPRTLRSPNTEAFF. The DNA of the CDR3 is TGTGCCAGCAGTCCTCCACGGACTTTGAGATCACCGAACACTGAAGCTTTCTTT.

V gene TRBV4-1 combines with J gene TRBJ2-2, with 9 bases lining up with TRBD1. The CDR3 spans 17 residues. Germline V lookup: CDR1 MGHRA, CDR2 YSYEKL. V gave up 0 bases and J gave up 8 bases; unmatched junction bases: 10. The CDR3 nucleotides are TGCGCCAGCAGCCAAGAGTGGGACAGGGTAGTAGCTGGGGAGCTGTTTTTT. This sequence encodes CASSQEWDRVVAGELFF.

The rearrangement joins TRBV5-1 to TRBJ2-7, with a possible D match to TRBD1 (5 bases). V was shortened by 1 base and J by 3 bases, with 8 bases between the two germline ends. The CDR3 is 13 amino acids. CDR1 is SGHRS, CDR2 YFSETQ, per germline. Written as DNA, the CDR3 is TGCGCCAGCAGCTTGCAGGGAAGCTACGAGCAGTACTTC. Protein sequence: CASSLQGSYEQYF.